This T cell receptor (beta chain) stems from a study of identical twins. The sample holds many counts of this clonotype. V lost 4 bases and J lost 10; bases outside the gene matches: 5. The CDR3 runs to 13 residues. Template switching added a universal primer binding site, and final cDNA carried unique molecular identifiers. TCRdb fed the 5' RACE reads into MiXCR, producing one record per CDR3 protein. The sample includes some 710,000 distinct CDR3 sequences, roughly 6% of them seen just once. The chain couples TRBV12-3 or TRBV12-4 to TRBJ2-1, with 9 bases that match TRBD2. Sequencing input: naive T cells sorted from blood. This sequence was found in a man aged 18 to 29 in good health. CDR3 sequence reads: CASSSGLAWEQFF. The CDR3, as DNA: TGTGCCAGCAGTTCGGGACTAGCATGGGAGCAGTTCTTC.